This T cell receptor (beta chain) was identified during a study of long-term antiretroviral therapy in people with HIV. In germline, CDR1 is SGHAT, CDR2 FQNNGV. CDR3 length equals 14 residues. V lost 3 bases to trimming and J lost 2 bases, with 10 bases between them. Investigators performed immunoSEQ version v3.0 at survey level. Method: immunoSEQ multiplex PCR; TCRdb's copy keeps in-frame clones and lacks some. The sample has tens of thousands of clones, roughly 80% seen once; the top ten hold about 11%. Findings and limits, study-wide: Following ART, diversity rose but still fell short of transplant donor controls. HIV repertoires spanned narrower CDR3 length ranges than controls. The study collected no data on ART adherence, viral resistance or therapy changes.

Concerning this clone: Its antigen is undetermined.

The source was unsorted PBMCs, collected 1.1 years before starting antiretroviral therapy. The rearrangement links TRBV11-2 to TRBJ1-1; the D is unclear. This TCR came from a middle-aged woman with HIV. CDR3 sequence: CASSFGVLNTEAFF. The CDR3 nucleotides are TGTGCCAGCAGCTTTGGAGTCCTCAACACTGAAGCTTTCTTT.